This TCR beta chain is drawn from a study of blood T cell repertoires in COVID-19. Study in general: PBMCs, B-cell-depleted T cells, or T cells were the source of the cDNA or gDNA that made up the material.

Using immunoSEQ multiplex PCR, the repertoire was profiled, and TCRdb retains in-frame clones only, with some absent. The sample contains over 120,000 clones, around 89% of which appear only once. Between the trimmed V and J ends, which lost 3 bases and 7 bases, there was a span of 6 bases. Germline CDR1 LNHDA, CDR2 SQIVND (reference sequence). The CDR3 covers 11 residues. The specimen sequenced was peripheral blood. The chain recombines TRBV19 with TRBJ1-2; D gene uncertain. The sequence was obtained from a man aged 55-75 years with active or convalescent COVID-19. The CDR3 sequence: CASSIEGGYTF. The DNA of the CDR3 is TGTGCCAGTAGTATCGAGGGTGGCTACACCTTC. Complete variable domain (other parts from reference TRBV19 and TRBJ1-2): DGGITQSPKYLFRKEGQNVTLSCEQNLNHDAMYWYRQDPGQGLRLIYYSQIVNDFQKGDIAEGYSVSREKKESFPLTVTSAQKNPTAFYLCASSIEGGYTFGSGTRLTVV.